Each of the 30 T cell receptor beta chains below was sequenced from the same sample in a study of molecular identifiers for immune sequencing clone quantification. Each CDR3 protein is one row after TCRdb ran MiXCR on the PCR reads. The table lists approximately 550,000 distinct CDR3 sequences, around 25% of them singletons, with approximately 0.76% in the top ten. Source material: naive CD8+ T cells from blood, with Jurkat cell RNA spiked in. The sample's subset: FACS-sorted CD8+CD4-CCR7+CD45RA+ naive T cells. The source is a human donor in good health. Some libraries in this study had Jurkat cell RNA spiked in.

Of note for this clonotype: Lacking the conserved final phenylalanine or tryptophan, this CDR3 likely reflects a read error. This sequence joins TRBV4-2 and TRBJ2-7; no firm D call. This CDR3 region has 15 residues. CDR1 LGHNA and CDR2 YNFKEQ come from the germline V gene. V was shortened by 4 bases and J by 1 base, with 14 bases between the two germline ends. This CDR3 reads CASSLSPGESYEQYL. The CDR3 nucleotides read TGTGCCAGCAGCCTCAGTCCAGGTGAATCCTACGAGCAGTACCTC.

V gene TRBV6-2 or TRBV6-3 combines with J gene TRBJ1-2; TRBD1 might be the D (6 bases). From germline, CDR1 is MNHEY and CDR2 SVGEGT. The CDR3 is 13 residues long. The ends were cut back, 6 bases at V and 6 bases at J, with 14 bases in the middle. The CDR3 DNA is TGTGCCAGCAGCCAGGACAGCAACCATGGCTACACCTTC. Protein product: CASSQDSNHGYTF.

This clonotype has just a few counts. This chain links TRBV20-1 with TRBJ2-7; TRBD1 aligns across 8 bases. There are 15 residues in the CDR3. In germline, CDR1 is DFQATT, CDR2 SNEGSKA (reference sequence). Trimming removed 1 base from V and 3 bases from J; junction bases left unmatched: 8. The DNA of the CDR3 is TGCAGTGCTAGAGTGGGCAGGGGGCAAGTCTACGAGCAGTACTTC. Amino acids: CSARVGRGQVYEQYF.

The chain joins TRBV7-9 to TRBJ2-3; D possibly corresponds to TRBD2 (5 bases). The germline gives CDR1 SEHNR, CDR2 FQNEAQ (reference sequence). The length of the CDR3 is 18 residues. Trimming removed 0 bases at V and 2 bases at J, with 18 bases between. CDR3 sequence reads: CASSLAHTESGITDTQYF. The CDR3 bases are TGTGCCAGCAGCTTAGCGCATACGGAATCGGGAATCACAGATACGCAGTATTTT.

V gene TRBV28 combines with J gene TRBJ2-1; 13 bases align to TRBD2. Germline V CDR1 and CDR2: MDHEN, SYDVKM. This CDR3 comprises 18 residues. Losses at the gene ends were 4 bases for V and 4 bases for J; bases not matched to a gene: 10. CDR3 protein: CASSSIRTSGRIYNEQFF. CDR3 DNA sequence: TGTGCCAGCAGTTCGATTAGGACTAGCGGGAGAATATACAATGAGCAGTTCTTC.

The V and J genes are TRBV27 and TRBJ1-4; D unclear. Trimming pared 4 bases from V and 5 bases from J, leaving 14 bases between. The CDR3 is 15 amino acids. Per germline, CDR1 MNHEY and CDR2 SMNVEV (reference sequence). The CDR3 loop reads CASSSSRVGNEKLFF. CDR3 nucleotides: TGTGCCAGCAGTTCCTCAAGGGTGGGAAATGAAAAACTGTTTTTT.

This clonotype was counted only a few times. The DNA of the CDR3 is TGCGCCAGCAGCCTGGGGGGGACAGGGAATTACGAGCAGTACTTC. Its protein product is CASSLGGTGNYEQYF. The gene calls are TRBV4-1 and TRBJ2-7; 9 bases agree with TRBD1. The CDR3 covers 15 residues. Per the germline V gene, CDR1 is MGHRA and CDR2 is YSYEKL. Trimming cost V 4 bases and J 4 bases; bases outside gene matches: 8.

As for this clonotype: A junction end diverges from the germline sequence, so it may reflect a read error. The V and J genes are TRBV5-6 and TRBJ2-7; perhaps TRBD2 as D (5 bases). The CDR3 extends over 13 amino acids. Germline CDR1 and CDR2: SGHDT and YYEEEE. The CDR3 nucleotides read TGTGCCAGCAGCCACGGACTTGTATACGAGCAGCACTTC. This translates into CASSHGLVYEQHF.

DNA of the CDR3: TGCAGCGTTGGCGGCGGGGGCCAGTTAGATGAGCAGTTCTTC. Translation gives CSVGGGGQLDEQFF. The V call is TRBV29-1, the J call TRBJ2-1, with D perhaps matching TRBD2 (7 bases). Trimming pared 4 bases from V and 8 bases from J, leaving 18 bases between. This CDR3 has 14 residues. Looked up from germline, CDR1 is SQVTM and CDR2 is ANQGSEA.

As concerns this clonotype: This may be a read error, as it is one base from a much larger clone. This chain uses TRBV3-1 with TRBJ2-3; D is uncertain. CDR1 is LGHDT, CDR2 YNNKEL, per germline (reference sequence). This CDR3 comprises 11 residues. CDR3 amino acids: CASSQDITRYF. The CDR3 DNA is TGTGCCAGCAGCCAAGATATCACGCGGTATTTT.

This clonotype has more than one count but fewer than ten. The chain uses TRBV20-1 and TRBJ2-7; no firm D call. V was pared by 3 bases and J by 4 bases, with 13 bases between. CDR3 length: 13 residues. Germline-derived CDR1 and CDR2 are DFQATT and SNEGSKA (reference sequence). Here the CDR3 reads CSARIRGLYEQYF. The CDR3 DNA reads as TGCAGTGCTAGGATTCGCGGTTTGTACGAGCAGTACTTC.

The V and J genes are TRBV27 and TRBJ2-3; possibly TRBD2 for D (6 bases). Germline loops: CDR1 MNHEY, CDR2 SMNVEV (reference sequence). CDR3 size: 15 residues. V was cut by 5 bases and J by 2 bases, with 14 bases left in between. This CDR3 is CASSIYGGDTDTQYF. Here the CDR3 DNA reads TGTGCCAGCAGTATATACGGCGGGGACACAGATACGCAGTATTTT.

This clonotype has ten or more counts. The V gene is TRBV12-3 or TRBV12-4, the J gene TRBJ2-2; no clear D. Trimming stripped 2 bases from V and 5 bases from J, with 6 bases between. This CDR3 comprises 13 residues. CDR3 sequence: CASSLFGTGELFF. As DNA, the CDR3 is TGTGCCAGCAGTTTATTTGGGACCGGGGAGCTGTTTTTT.

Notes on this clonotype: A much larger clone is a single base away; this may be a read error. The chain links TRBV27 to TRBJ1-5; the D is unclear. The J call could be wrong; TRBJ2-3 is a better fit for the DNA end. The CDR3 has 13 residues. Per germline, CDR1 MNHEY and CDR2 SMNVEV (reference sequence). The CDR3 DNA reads TGTGCCAGCAGTTTCAATAGCAATCAGCCCCAGTATTTT. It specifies CASSFNSNQPQYF.

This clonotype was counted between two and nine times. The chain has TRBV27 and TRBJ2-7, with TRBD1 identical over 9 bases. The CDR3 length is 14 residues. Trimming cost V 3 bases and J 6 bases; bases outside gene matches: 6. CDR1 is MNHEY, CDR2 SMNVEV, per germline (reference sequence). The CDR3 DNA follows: TGTGCCAGCAGTTTGGGACAGGGATCACTCGAGCAGTACTTC. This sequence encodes CASSLGQGSLEQYF.

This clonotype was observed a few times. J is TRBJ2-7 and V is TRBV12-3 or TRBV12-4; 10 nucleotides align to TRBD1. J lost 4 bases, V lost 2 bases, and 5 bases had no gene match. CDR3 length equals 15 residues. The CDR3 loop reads CASSLTDRGHYEQYF. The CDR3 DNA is TGTGCCAGCAGTTTAACAGACAGGGGGCATTACGAGCAGTACTTC.

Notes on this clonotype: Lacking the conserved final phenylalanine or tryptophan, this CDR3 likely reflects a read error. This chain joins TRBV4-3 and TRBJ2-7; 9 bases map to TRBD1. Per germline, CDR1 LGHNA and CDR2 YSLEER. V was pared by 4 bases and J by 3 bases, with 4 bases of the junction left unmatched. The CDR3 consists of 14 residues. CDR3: CASSPGQGIYEQYI. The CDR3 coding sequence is TGCGCCAGCAGCCCGGGACAGGGTATCTACGAGCAGTACATC.

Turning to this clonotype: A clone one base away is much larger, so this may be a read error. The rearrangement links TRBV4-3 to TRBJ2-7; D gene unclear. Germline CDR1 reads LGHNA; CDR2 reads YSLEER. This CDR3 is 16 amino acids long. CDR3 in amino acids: CASRQDRLDRSYEQYF. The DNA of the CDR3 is TGCGCCAGCCGCCAAGATCGTCTAGATCGTTCCTACGAGCAGTACTTC.

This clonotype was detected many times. Here the CDR3 reads CASSFRLGQGDNQPQHF. DNA for the CDR3: TGTGCCAGCAGTTTCCGACTCGGACAGGGTGACAATCAGCCCCAGCATTTT. The rearrangement links TRBV6-2 or TRBV6-3 to TRBJ1-5; 8 bases align to TRBD1. The V gene end was trimmed by 4 bases and the J gene end by 3 bases; junction bases not matched to a gene: 11. This CDR3 has 17 amino acids. Germline values: CDR1 MNHEY, CDR2 SVGEGT.

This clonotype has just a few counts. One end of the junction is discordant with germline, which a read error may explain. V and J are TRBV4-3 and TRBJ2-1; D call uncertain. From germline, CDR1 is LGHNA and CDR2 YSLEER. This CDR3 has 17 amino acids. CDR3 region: CASSQDVGFGSYDEQFF. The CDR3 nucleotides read TGCGCCAGCAGCCAAGATGTGGGGTTCGGGTCCTACGATGAGCAGTTCTTC.

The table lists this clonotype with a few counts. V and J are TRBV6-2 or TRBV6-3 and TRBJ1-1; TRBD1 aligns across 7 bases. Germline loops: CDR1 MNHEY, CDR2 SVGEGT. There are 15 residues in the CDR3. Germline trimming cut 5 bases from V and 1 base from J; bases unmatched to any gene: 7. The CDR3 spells CASSRRDRANTEAFF. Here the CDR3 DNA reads TGTGCCAGCAGTCGCCGGGACAGAGCGAACACTGAAGCTTTCTTT.

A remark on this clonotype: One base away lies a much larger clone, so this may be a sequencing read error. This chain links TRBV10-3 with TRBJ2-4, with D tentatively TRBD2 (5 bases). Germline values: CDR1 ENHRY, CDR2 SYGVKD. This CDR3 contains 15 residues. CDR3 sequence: CAIGERVAAKNIQYF. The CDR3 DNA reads TGTGCCATCGGTGAGAGGGTCGCGGCCAAAAACATTCAGTACTTC.

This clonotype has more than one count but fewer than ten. DNA for the CDR3: TGCAGCGCCGCCCCCCAGAACACTGAAGCTTTCTTT. Its protein product is CSAAPQNTEAFF. This chain joins TRBV29-1 and TRBJ1-1; no clear D gene. The CDR3 extends over 12 amino acids. Deletions cut 7 bases from V and 1 base from J, with 10 bases between. Germline assignment: CDR1 SQVTM and CDR2 ANQGSEA. Filled out from reference TRBV29-1 and TRBJ1-1, the complete variable domain reads SAVISQKPSRDICQRGTSLTIQCQVDSQVTMMFWYRQQPGQSLTLIATANQGSEATYESGFVIDKFPISRPNLTFSTLTVSNMSPEDSSIYLCSAAPQNTEAFFGQGTRLTVV.

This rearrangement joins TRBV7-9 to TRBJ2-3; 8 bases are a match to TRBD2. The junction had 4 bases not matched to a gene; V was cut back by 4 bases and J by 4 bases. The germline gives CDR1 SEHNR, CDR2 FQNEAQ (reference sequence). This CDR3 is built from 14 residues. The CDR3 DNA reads TGTGCCAGCAGCTCCCGGGGGGGCCCAGATACGCAGTATTTT. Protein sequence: CASSSRGGPDTQYF.

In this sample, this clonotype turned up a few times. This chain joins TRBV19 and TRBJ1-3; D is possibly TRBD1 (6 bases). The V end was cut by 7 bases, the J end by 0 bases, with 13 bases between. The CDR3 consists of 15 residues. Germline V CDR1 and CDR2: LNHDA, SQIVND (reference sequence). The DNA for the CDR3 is TGTGCCAGTACTCCAGGGGACCTCTCTGGAAACACCATATATTTT. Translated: CASTPGDLSGNTIYF.

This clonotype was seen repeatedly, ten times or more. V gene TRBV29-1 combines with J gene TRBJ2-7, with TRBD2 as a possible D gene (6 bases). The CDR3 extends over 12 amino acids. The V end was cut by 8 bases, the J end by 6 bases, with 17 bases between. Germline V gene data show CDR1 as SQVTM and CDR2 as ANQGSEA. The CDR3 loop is CSTLQGSGEQYF. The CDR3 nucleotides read TGCAGCACCCTCCAGGGTAGCGGCGAGCAGTACTTC.

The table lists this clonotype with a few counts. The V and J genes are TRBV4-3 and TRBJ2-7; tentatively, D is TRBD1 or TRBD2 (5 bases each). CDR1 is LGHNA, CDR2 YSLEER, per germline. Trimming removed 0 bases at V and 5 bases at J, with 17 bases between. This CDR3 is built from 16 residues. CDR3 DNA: TGCGCCAGCAGCCAAGAGACAGCGGCCCTTATCGACGAGCAGTACTTC. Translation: CASSQETAALIDEQYF.

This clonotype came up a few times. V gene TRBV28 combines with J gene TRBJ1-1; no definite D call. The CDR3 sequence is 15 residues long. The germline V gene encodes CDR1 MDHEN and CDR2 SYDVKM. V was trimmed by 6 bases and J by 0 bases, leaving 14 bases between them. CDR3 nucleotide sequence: TGTGCCAGCAGCCCACAGTCGAATATGAACACTGAAGCTTTCTTT. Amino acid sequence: CASSPQSNMNTEAFF.

The CDR3 sequence: CSALQGFSSYNSPLHF. In DNA, the CDR3 is TGCAGTGCTTTACAGGGGTTCAGCTCCTATAATTCACCCCTCCACTTT. The rearrangement uses TRBV20-1 and TRBJ1-6, with TRBD1 matching 7 bases. CDR3 length: 16 amino acids. CDR1 and CDR2 (germline): DFQATT, SNEGSKA (reference sequence). The V segment lost 5 bases and the J segment 0 bases; nucleotides outside the gene matches: 7.

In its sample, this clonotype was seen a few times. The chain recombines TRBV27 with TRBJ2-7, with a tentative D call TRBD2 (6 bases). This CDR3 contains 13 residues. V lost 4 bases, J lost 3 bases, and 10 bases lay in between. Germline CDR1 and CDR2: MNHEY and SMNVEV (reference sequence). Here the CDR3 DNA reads TGTGCCAGCAGTTGGGGGGACTTCTACGAGCAGTACTTC. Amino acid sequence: CASSWGDFYEQYF.